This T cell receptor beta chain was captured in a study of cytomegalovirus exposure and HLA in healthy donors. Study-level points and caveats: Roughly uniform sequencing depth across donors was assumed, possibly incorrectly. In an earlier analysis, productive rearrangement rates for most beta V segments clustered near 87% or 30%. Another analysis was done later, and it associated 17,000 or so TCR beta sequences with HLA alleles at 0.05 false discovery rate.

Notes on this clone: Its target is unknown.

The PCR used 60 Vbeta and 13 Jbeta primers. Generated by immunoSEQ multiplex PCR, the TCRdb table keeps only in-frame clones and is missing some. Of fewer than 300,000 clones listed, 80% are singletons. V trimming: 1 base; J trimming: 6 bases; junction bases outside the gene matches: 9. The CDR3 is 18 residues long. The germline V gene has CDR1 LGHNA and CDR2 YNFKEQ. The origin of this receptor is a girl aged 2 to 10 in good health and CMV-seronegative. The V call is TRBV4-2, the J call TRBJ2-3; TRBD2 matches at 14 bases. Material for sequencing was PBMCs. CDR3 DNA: TGTGCCAGCAGCCAAGCCGGGACTAGCGGGAGTGAGGTGGATACGCAGTATTTT. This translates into CASSQAGTSGSEVDTQYF.